This T cell receptor beta chain came from a study of blood T cells in healthy people across ages. It was with a sample-barcoded 5' primer and a J-beta primer mix that a second PCR of roughly 7 to 11 cycles was run. TCRdb re-called the 5' RACE reads with MiXCR, one entry per CDR3 protein. This table holds more than 1,000,000 distinct CDR3 sequences, roughly a quarter found once. Per the germline V gene, CDR1 is SQVTM and CDR2 is ANQGSEA. CDR3 length: 13 amino acids. V was clipped by 4 bases and J by 2 bases, with 12 bases between them. The sample was also linked to a second study, of T cells of mothers and their children. That source notes: Related mother-child pairs shared slightly more overlap than unrelated pairs, but the difference was non-significant.

The chain employs TRBV29-1 and TRBJ2-7; D uncertain. Sequenced sample: blood. The sequence was collected from a girl between 2 and 10 years old in good health. The DNA of the CDR3 is TGCAGCGTTGCGCTACGTGGGGCCTACGAGCAGTACTTC. Protein product: CSVALRGAYEQYF.